This entry describes one T cell receptor (beta chain). Its antigen is currently unknown. CDR3 length: 14 amino acids. Germline assignment: CDR1 SQVTM and CDR2 ANQGSEA. The authors made the TRB cDNA libraries by 5' RACE using UMI labels. Reanalyzing the 5' RACE reads, TCRdb keeps one entry per CDR3 protein, without DNA. The sample yields 45,000 to 70,000 distinct CDR3 sequences, of which the top ten take up 20% to 25%. The data were obtained in a study of CXCR3-negative and CXCR3-positive naive CD8 T cells. Study-wide results and caveats: Similar TRBV-TRBJ usage characterized naive CXCR3-negative and CXCR3-positive cells; memory cells differed.

Sequencing used memory CD8+ T cells from blood. The TCR sequence derives from a human donor in good health. Some clones in this sample may be carry-over from other donors' samples. The chain combines TRBV29-1 with TRBJ2-3; TCRdb outputs TRBD2, but without DNA this stays unchecked. The chain's CDR3 is CSVSPASDPDTQYF.